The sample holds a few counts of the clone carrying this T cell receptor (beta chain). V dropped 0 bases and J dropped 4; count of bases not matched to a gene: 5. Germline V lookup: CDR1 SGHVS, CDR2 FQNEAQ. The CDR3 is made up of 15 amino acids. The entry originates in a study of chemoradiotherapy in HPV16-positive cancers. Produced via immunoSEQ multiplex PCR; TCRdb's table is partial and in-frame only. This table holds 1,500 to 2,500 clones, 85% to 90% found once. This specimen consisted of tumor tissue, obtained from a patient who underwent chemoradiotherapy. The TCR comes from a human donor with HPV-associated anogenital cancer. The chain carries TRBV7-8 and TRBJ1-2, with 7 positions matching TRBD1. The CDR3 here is CASSLAPQGSYGYTF. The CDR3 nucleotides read TGTGCCAGCAGCTTAGCCCCACAGGGGAGCTATGGCTACACCTTC.